What follows is one T cell receptor (beta chain) and its context. Its antigen is not identified. The data stem from a study of OX40 agonist ivuxolimab in advanced cancers. Study overall: Dose-escalation patients were diagnosed with hepatocellular carcinoma, melanoma, renal cell cancer or head and neck cancer. Anti-PD-1, anti-PD-L1 or anti-CTLA-4 therapy given earlier was allowed, and 30% to 45% had some.

TCRdb keeps only in-frame clones here, not all; method: immunoSEQ multiplex PCR. The sample has 15,000 to 20,000 clones, about 80% seen once; the top ten hold about 30%. This CDR3 has 15 residues. The germline V gene encodes CDR1 SGHVS and CDR2 FNYEAQ. V gave up 1 base and J gave up 6 bases; unmatched junction bases: 0. Findings of the study overall: Among expanded peripheral T cells, antigen specificity went undetermined. Partial responders receiving 0.1-3.0 mg/kg showed among the lowest clonal expansion.

Here the sequenced sample was CD4+ or CD8+ T cells sorted from blood, taken in a trial of the OX40 agonist ivuxolimab. The V call is TRBV7-6, the J call TRBJ2-1; 13 bases fit TRBD2. This TCR was sampled from an adult with an advanced solid tumor such as melanoma, head and neck, liver or kidney cancer. The DNA of the CDR3 is TGTGCCAGCAGCTTAGGGACTAGCGGGAGCAATGAGCAGTTCTTC. Translated: CASSLGTSGSNEQFF.